The rows below give T cell receptor beta chains drawn from one sample of a study of T cell repertoires in cytomegalovirus infection. TCRdb re-analysed the reads in MiXCR, keeping a single row per CDR3 protein. The sample lists 300,000 to 400,000 distinct CDR3 sequences, 8% to 9.5% occurring once. The specimen sequenced was PBMCs. These receptors all stem from a human donor in good health (CMV status not recorded). Some clones in this sample may be carry-over from other donors' samples. Each CDR3 is given with its conserved first and last residue. Each record gives: D gene, V gene, clone size, J gene, CDR3 DNA, CDR3 protein. D genes are given only for firm matches. Size values are once, few and many counts, or a class for expanded clones, and some rows have none.

.,TRBV20-1,few,TRBJ1-3,TGCAGTGCAAGCGGGGGATCAGGAAACACCATATATTTT,CSASGGSGNTIYF
TRBD1,TRBV6-1,few,TRBJ1-2,TGTGCCAGCAGCCCCGACAGGGCGCTTTTCGGCTACACCTTC,CASSPDRALFGYTF
TRBD2,TRBV7-2,few,TRBJ2-1,TGTGCCAGCAGCTTGGGACTAGCGGGGTTGATTGAGCAGTTCTTC,CASSLGLAGLIEQFF
TRBD2,TRBV12-3/TRBV12-4,many,TRBJ2-1,TGTGCCAGCAGCTGGACTAGCGGGGGCCCCTACAATGAGCAGTTCTTC,CASSWTSGGPYNEQFF
.,TRBV6-2/TRBV6-3,.,TRBJ2-7,TGTGCCAGCCTCTCCAAGTCGCGGGGCGAGCAGTACTTC,CASLSKSRGEQYF
TRBD1,TRBV7-2,many,TRBJ1-2,TGTGCCAGCAGCTTAACCCAGACAGGGAACTATGGCTACACCTTC,CASSLTQTGNYGYTF
.,TRBV30,.,TRBJ2-5,TGTGCCTGGAGTCCGTCTCGGACGGACGCCTGGGAGACCCAGTACTTC,CAWSPSRTDAWETQYF
.,TRBV12-3/TRBV12-4,few,TRBJ1-4,TGTGCCAGCCAGAAGAGAATTGAAAAACTGTTTTTT,CASQKRIEKLFF
.,TRBV11-2,many,TRBJ1-1,TGTGCCAGCAGCCCGAGGGGGTTGGACACTGAAGCTTTCTTT,CASSPRGLDTEAFF
TRBD1,TRBV19,few,TRBJ2-1,TGTGCCAGTAGTATAGATGGGACAGCCGTGCAGTTCTTC,CASSIDGTAVQFF
.,TRBV3-1,.,TRBJ1-6,TGTGCCAGCAGCCAAGATCGCGGGTCACCCCTCCACTTT,CASSQDRGSPLHF
.,TRBV7-9,many,TRBJ2-7,TGTGCCAGCAGCTTAGGAGGCAGAACCAACGAGCAGTACTTC,CASSLGGRTNEQYF
TRBD2,TRBV6-2/TRBV6-3,few,TRBJ2-2,TGTGCCAGCAGTTATCCCCTAGCGGGGGTTAGCACCGGGGAGCTGTTTTTT,CASSYPLAGVSTGELFF
TRBD2,TRBV12-3/TRBV12-4,many,TRBJ2-7,TGTGCCAGCAGATTTGCGGGGGGGATCTACGAGCAGTACTTC,CASRFAGGIYEQYF
TRBD2,TRBV7-2,many,TRBJ2-4,TGTGCCAGCAGCTCCCGGGGCGGGGGGGCCAAAAACATTCAGTACTTC,CASSSRGGGAKNIQYF
.,TRBV30,.,TRBJ2-3,TGTGCCTGGAGTGTGAAGACGGGCACAGATACGCAGTATTTT,CAWSVKTGTDTQYF
.,TRBV7-2,few,TRBJ2-7,TGTGCCAGCAGATCCCCTTCGGTACGGGATAAATACGAGCAGTACTTC,CASRSPSVRDKYEQYF
.,TRBV10-3,.,TRBJ1-3,TGTGCCATCAGTGAGTCCGGGTCTTCTGGAAACACCATATATTTT,CAISESGSSGNTIYF
.,TRBV27,.,TRBJ1-5,TGTGCCAGCAGTTTGATGGGGGGGCAAGGCAATCAGCCCCAGCATTTT,CASSLMGGQGNQPQHF
TRBD2,TRBV4-2,.,TRBJ2-1,TGTGCCAGCAGCCCAGGACTAGCGGGGGGCCACAATGAGCAGTTCTTC,CASSPGLAGGHNEQFF
.,TRBV7-2,.,TRBJ2-1,TGTGCCAGCAGCCTCTCAGGGCAGTACTATGAGCAGTTCTTC,CASSLSGQYYEQFF
.,TRBV7-8,medium-sized,TRBJ1-1,TGTGCCAGCAGCTTAGGTGAGGGACGGAACACTGAAGCTTTCTTT,CASSLGEGRNTEAFF
TRBD2,TRBV12-3/TRBV12-4,few,TRBJ2-7,TGTGCCAGCAGTCTAACTCCTAGCGGGCGACCCTACGAGCAGTACTTC,CASSLTPSGRPYEQYF
TRBD1,TRBV28,.,TRBJ2-5,TGTGCCAGCAGTTCCCAGGACAGGGAGGAGACCCAGTACTTC,CASSSQDREETQYF
.,TRBV6-2/TRBV6-3,few,TRBJ1-1,TGTGCCAGCAGTTTTGAAGCAGGGAACACTGAAGCTTTCTTT,CASSFEAGNTEAFF
.,TRBV28,.,TRBJ2-7,TGTGCCAGCAGTTTATACCCGCGGACATTCTCCTACGAGCAGTACTTC,CASSLYPRTFSYEQYF
.,TRBV7-2,many,TRBJ2-5,TGTGCCAGCAGCTTAGTACCCGGCGGGAAGACCCAGTACTTC,CASSLVPGGKTQYF
TRBD1,TRBV20-1,few,TRBJ1-2,TGCAGTGCCAGTGGACAGGGGGCGCAAGGCTACACCTTC,CSASGQGAQGYTF
.,TRBV6-2/TRBV6-3,.,TRBJ2-7,TGTGCCAGCAGTCCCGTCCCGGGACCGCCTCGGGAGCAGTACTTC,CASSPVPGPPREQYF
TRBD2,TRBV7-2,many,TRBJ2-1,TGTGCCAGCAGCTCACCGACTAGCGGGGGGGACGTGAATGAGCAGTTCTTC,CASSSPTSGGDVNEQFF
TRBD1,TRBV4-1,many,TRBJ2-7,TGTGCCAGCAGCCAGGCCGGGACAGGGGCATCCTACGAGCAGTACTTC,CASSQAGTGASYEQYF
TRBD1,TRBV7-6,many,TRBJ1-3,TGTGCCAGCAGCCTAGGGGGACAGATCTCTGGAAACACCATATATTTT,CASSLGGQISGNTIYF
.,TRBV20-1,few,TRBJ1-5,TGCAGTGCCTTGGAGGGAACCTTTTATAGCAATCAGCCCCAGCATTTT,CSALEGTFYSNQPQHF
TRBD1,TRBV7-9,many,TRBJ1-1,TGTGCCAGCAGCCAAATCTCATACCGGGACAGGGGGGAGAGGAACACTGAAGCTTTCTTT,CASSQISYRDRGERNTEAFF
.,TRBV20-1,.,TRBJ2-3,TGCAGTGCTAGAAACCAAGGGGCGAGAGATACGCAGTATTTT,CSARNQGARDTQYF
.,TRBV4-3,few,TRBJ1-1,TGCGCCAGCAGCCCGCGGGGGCTCGCGAACACTGAAGCTTTCTTT,CASSPRGLANTEAFF
.,TRBV9,.,TRBJ1-1,TGTGCCAGCAGCGTAGCTCAGAACACTGAAGCTTTCTTT,CASSVAQNTEAFF
.,TRBV27,.,TRBJ1-2,TGTGCCAGCAGTTTATCCCCAGGAACAGGCCGCCTACAGGGCTACACCTTC,CASSLSPGTGRLQGYTF
TRBD2,TRBV10-3,few,TRBJ2-3,TGTGCCATCAGTTCCGGACTAGCGGGAGCTGACACGCAGTATTTT,CAISSGLAGADTQYF
.,TRBV19,few,TRBJ2-2,TGTGCCAGTAGTGAACATACGAACACCGGGGAGCTGTTTTTT,CASSEHTNTGELFF
.,TRBV7-2,many,TRBJ2-5,TGTGCCAGCAGCTTTGGACTAGAGACCCAGTACTTC,CASSFGLETQYF
.,TRBV7-9,.,TRBJ1-2,TGTGCCAGCAGCAAGACAAGGTTAGACTATGGCTACACCTTC,CASSKTRLDYGYTF
TRBD2,TRBV28,many,TRBJ2-7,TGTGCCAGCAGTTTAACAGGCAGCGGGAGTACTTCCGAGCAGTACTTC,CASSLTGSGSTSEQYF
.,TRBV12-3/TRBV12-4,many,TRBJ2-5,TGTGCCAGCAGTTTCCGTCAGAAAGAGACCCAGTACTTC,CASSFRQKETQYF
TRBD1,TRBV28,few,TRBJ2-1,TGTGCCAGCAGACAGGGGGCCGTCGATGAGCAGTTCTTC,CASRQGAVDEQFF
.,TRBV7-2,many,TRBJ2-3,TGTGCCAGCAGCTTCACAGATACGCAGTATTTT,CASSFTDTQYF
TRBD1,TRBV4-3,.,TRBJ1-4,TGCGCCAGCAGCCAAACAGACAGGGATGAAAAACTGTTTTTT,CASSQTDRDEKLFF
.,TRBV7-2,many,TRBJ2-5,TGTGCCAGCAGCTTAGTATCTGGTAAAGAGACCCAGTACTTC,CASSLVSGKETQYF
.,TRBV19,.,TRBJ1-5,TGTGCCAGTAGATACGATCAGGGTAGCTTTTCTCAGCCCCAGCATTTT,CASRYDQGSFSQPQHF
.,TRBV19,few,TRBJ1-1,TGTGCCAGTAGTATGGGGATTTACACTGAAGCTTTCTTT,CASSMGIYTEAFF
.,TRBV7-2,many,TRBJ1-2,TGTGCCAGCAGGGGAGATTGGGGCTACACCTTC,CASRGDWGYTF
.,TRBV11-3,many,TRBJ2-3,TGTGCCAGCAGCTTTACCGACAGGTTCCCCACAGATACGCAGTATTTT,CASSFTDRFPTDTQYF